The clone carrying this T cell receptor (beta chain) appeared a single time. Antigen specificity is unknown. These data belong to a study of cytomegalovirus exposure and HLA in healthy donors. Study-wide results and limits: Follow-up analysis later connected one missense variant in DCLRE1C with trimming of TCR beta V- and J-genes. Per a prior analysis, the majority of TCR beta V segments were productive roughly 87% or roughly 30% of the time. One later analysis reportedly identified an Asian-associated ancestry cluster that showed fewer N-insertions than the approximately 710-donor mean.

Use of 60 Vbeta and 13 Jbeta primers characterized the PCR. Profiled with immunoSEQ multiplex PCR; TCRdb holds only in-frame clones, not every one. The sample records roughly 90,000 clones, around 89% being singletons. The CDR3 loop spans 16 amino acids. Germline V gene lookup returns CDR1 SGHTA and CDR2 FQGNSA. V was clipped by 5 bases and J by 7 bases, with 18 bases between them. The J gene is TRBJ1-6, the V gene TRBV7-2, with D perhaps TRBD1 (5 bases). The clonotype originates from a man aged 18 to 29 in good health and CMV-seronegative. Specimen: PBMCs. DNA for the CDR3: TGTGCCAGCAGCCCGATGCGCGGGGGAACGAATTCACCCCTCCACTTT. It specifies CASSPMRGGTNSPLHF.